Following are 8 T cell receptor beta chains from one sample sequenced in a study of blood T cells in healthy people across ages. PCR was performed a second time for roughly 7 to 12 cycles using a sample-barcoded 5' primer and a J-beta primer mix. One entry per CDR3 protein results from TCRdb running MiXCR on the 5' RACE reads. The sample consists of around 870,000 distinct CDR3 sequences, about 30% of them appearing once. The specimen was blood. Receptor source: a woman older than 75 in good health.

The J gene is TRBJ2-1, the V gene TRBV6-2 or TRBV6-3, with 9 bases lining up with TRBD1. This CDR3 has 16 amino acids. V shed 2 bases, J shed 13 bases, and the junction held 15 bases outside the gene matches. Germline assignment: CDR1 MNHEY and CDR2 SVGEGT. CDR3 region: CASSYTRDRVRETQFF. CDR3 DNA sequence: TGTGCCAGCAGTTACACCCGGGACAGGGTGAGAGAGACCCAGTTCTTC.

This chain links TRBV2 with TRBJ2-7, with 7 bases aligning to TRBD2. TRBJ2-5 explains the end of the DNA better; the J call may be wrong. The germline CDR1 and CDR2 sequences are SNHLY and FYNNEI. There are 16 residues in the CDR3. In nucleotides, the CDR3 is TGTGCCAGCAGGGGGACTGGCGCGGGAGAAGCGGAGACCCAGTACTTC. It specifies CASRGTGAGEAETQYF.

This clonotype has at least ten counts. J is TRBJ2-4 and V is TRBV7-2, with D unclear. V dropped 5 bases and J dropped 0 bases, with 5 bases sitting between them. Germline CDR1 is SGHTA and CDR2 is FQGNSA. This CDR3 region has 13 residues. Here the CDR3 reads CASSPLAKNIQYF. The CDR3 DNA reads TGTGCCAGCAGCCCGTTAGCCAAAAACATTCAGTACTTC.

Regarding this clonotype: A junction end diverges from the germline sequence, so it may reflect a read error. This chain uses TRBV7-9 with TRBJ2-3; D unresolved. This CDR3 contains 15 residues. The germline gives CDR1 SEHNR, CDR2 FQNEAQ (reference sequence). The CDR3 nucleotides read TGTGCCTGCAGCCAACAGTCCCCGAACACAGATACGCAGTATTTT. It translates to CACSQQSPNTDTQYF.

This clonotype was seen at least ten times. This chain uses TRBV25-1 with TRBJ1-2, with D hard to call. V was pared by 7 bases and J by 5 bases, with 11 bases between. The CDR3 consists of 12 residues. From germline, CDR1 is MGHDK and CDR2 SYGVNS. CDR3 sequence reads: CASNGNLYGYTF. In DNA form, the CDR3 reads TGTGCCAGCAACGGCAACCTATATGGCTACACCTTC.

There are many counts of this clonotype. The V and J genes are TRBV6-5 and TRBJ2-7, with 7 bases fitting TRBD1. Trimming cost V 0 bases and J 2 bases; bases outside gene matches: 7. The CDR3 length is 16 residues. In germline, CDR1 is MNHEY, CDR2 SVGAGI. CDR3 amino acids: CASSYSSGQETYEQYF. The CDR3 region has the DNA TGTGCCAGCAGTTACTCCTCCGGACAGGAAACCTACGAGCAGTACTTC.

This clonotype was picked up one time. The rearrangement uses TRBV29-1 and TRBJ1-5; a possible D gene is TRBD1 (6 bases). V was cut by 5 bases and J by 6 bases, with 32 bases left in between. The germline gives CDR1 SQVTM, CDR2 ANQGSEA. The CDR3 is made up of 19 amino acids. In DNA, the CDR3 is TGCAGCGTTCTGGAAGGTCTCCCCTCCAGGGGAGGTACGGGTCAGCCCCAGCATTTT. It translates to CSVLEGLPSRGGTGQPQHF.

Worth noting for this clonotype: This may be a read error: a much more frequent sequence differs by one nucleotide. This chain joins TRBV20-1 and TRBJ1-2, with 12 bases that match TRBD1. Germline loops: CDR1 DFQATT, CDR2 SNEGSKA (reference sequence). CDR3 size: 16 residues. In DNA, the CDR3 is TGCAGTGCTGGAGATTTTGGGACAGGGGGCGAGTATGGCTACACCTTC. Amino acid sequence: CSAGDFGTGGEYGYTF.